These 20 T cell receptor beta chains were all obtained from the same sample, sequenced in a study of T-cell reconstitution after alpha-beta-depleted transplantation in children. Unique molecular identifiers were incorporated when the TCRbeta library was constructed. Via MiXCR, TCRdb re-called the PCR reads, giving one row per CDR3 protein. Here the sample spans 580,000 or so distinct CDR3 sequences, roughly 23% being singletons. The sequencing used PBMCs, mostly from graft donor cells, collected 360 days after TCRalphabeta/CD19-depleted stem cell transplant. The receptors were gathered from a boy younger than two who had a stem cell transplant for acute myeloid leukemia, so the T cells may come from the graft donor.

This clonotype was found a few times. V gene TRBV7-7 combines with J gene TRBJ2-1; the D is unclear. Trimming removed 0 bases at V and 2 bases at J, with 8 bases between. The germline gives CDR1 SSHAT, CDR2 FNYEAQ (reference sequence). This CDR3 is 15 amino acids long. The CDR3 loop reads CASSLARSAYNEQFF. The CDR3 DNA reads TGTGCCAGCAGCTTAGCACGATCCGCCTACAATGAGCAGTTCTTC.

The J gene is TRBJ2-2, the V gene TRBV20-1; no clear D. The CDR3 runs 13 residues. V lost 4 bases to trimming and J lost 2 bases, with 8 bases between them. Germline lookup yields CDR1 DFQATT and CDR2 SNEGSKA (reference sequence). CDR3 bases: TGCAGTGCTACTCTGCACAACACCGGGGAGCTGTTTTTT. Translating it yields CSATLHNTGELFF.

Only a few counts were recorded for this clonotype. V is TRBV20-1 and J is TRBJ2-5, with D unresolved. Trimming cost V 3 bases and J 1 base, with 15 bases left between them. CDR1 is DFQATT, CDR2 SNEGSKA, per germline (reference sequence). There are 15 residues in the CDR3. The CDR3 region is CSASNAADLQETQYF. The CDR3 DNA reads as TGCAGTGCTAGTAACGCGGCAGATCTCCAAGAGACCCAGTACTTC.

This clonotype was observed a handful of times. The chain carries TRBV20-1 and TRBJ2-5; D might be TRBD2 (5 bases). From germline, CDR1 is DFQATT and CDR2 SNEGSKA (reference sequence). The CDR3 spans 12 residues. Trimming took 6 bases from V and 1 from J, leaving 9 bases between them. CDR3 amino acids: CSALGLQETQYF. The CDR3 nucleotides are TGCAGTGCCCTAGGACTCCAAGAGACCCAGTACTTC.

In DNA form, the CDR3 reads TGTGCCAGCAGCTTGCTAGGGTTCTTCGGCACAGATACGCAGTATTTT. Translated, it gives CASSLLGFFGTDTQYF. The V call is TRBV7-6, the J call TRBJ2-3; D is unclear. V was cut by 3 bases and J by 1 base, with 14 bases left in between. Germline-derived CDR1 and CDR2 are SGHVS and FNYEAQ. The CDR3 runs 16 residues.

DNA of the CDR3: TGTGCCACCAGCATAAACCGGGACACCCATCAGCCCCAGCATTTT. Translated: CATSINRDTHQPQHF. The chain couples TRBV15 to TRBJ1-5; TRBD1 is a possible D gene (6 bases). Germline CDR1 LNHNV, CDR2 YYDKDF (reference sequence). The V end was cut by 4 bases, the J end by 5 bases, with 15 bases between. The CDR3 sequence is 15 residues long.

V and J are TRBV6-1 and TRBJ1-2; D is undetermined. There are 14 residues in the CDR3. The germline V gene has CDR1 MNHNS and CDR2 SASEGT. V was trimmed by 1 base and J by 8 bases, leaving 14 bases between them. The CDR3 coding sequence is TGTGCCAGCAGTGAAGTGTGGATGTCGGGAGGCTACACCTTC. It encodes CASSEVWMSGGYTF.

This clonotype has more than one count but fewer than ten. The chain has TRBV20-1 and TRBJ2-5; D ambiguous. V was trimmed by 5 bases and J by 2 bases, leaving 9 bases between them. The CDR3 runs to 12 residues. Looked up from germline, CDR1 is DFQATT and CDR2 is SNEGSKA (reference sequence). CDR3 region: CSAALSQETQYF. CDR3 DNA: TGCAGTGCTGCCTTATCTCAAGAGACCCAGTACTTC.

The CDR3 region has the DNA TGTGCCAGCAGCGTAGCCGGGACTAGCGGTGGTGAGCAGTTCTTC. Residues: CASSVAGTSGGEQFF. The chain uses TRBV9 and TRBJ2-1; 11 bases are a match to TRBD2. This CDR3 comprises 15 residues. CDR1 is SGDLS, CDR2 YYNGEE, per germline. J was trimmed by 9 bases and V by 0 bases; bases with no gene match: 5.

The table lists this clonotype with many counts. An end of the junction differs from the germline gene, which may be a read error. The chain employs TRBV29-1 and TRBJ2-5; D is perhaps TRBD1 (6 bases). From germline, CDR1 is SQVTM and CDR2 ANQGSEA. This CDR3 contains 16 residues. This chain's CDR3 is CSVEGTRPRIQETQYF. The CDR3 coding sequence is TGCAGCGTGGAAGGGACACGACCGCGAATCCAAGAGACCCAGTACTTC. Complete variable domain (other parts from reference TRBV29-1 and TRBJ2-5): SAVISQKPSRDICQRGTSLTIQCQVDSQVTMMFWYRQQPGQSLTLIATANQGSEATYESGFVIDKFPISRPNLTFSTLTVSNMSPEDSSIYLCSVEGTRPRIQETQYFGPGTRLLVL.

The CDR3 spells CASSERGQPESYEQYV. The CDR3, as DNA: TGTGCCAGCAGTGAAAGGGGACAGCCAGAGTCCTACGAGCAGTACGTC. The chain couples TRBV6-1 to TRBJ2-7; 7 positions match TRBD1. V was clipped by 2 bases and J by 1 base; unmatched bases: 8. The CDR3 length is 16 residues. Germline values: CDR1 MNHNS, CDR2 SASEGT.

This clonotype was picked up many times. This chain joins TRBV4-3 and TRBJ1-2; D might be TRBD1 (5 bases). The CDR3 consists of 14 residues. V lost 1 base and J lost 4, with 10 bases in between. Germline CDR1 reads LGHNA; CDR2 reads YSLEER. CDR3: CASSQVQGIYGYTF. CDR3 in DNA: TGCGCCAGCAGCCAAGTGCAGGGAATCTATGGCTACACCTTC.

The table lists this clonotype with a few counts. The rearrangement uses TRBV20-1 and TRBJ2-3; D remains ambiguous. From germline, CDR1 is DFQATT and CDR2 SNEGSKA (reference sequence). The germline V and J ends were trimmed by 0 bases and 5 bases, with 12 bases remaining between them. The CDR3 extends over 14 amino acids. As DNA, the CDR3 is TGCAGTGCTAGAGATTATGGGTGGGGAGATACGCAGTATTTT. Translating it yields CSARDYGWGDTQYF.

This clonotype appeared many times. The chain carries TRBV12-3 or TRBV12-4 and TRBJ1-2; D unclear. V lost 2 bases to trimming and J lost 0 bases, with 10 bases between them. The CDR3 contains 15 residues. CDR3 loop: CASSLFEGTNYGYTF. In DNA form, the CDR3 reads TGTGCCAGCAGTTTATTCGAGGGAACTAACTATGGCTACACCTTC.

The sample holds many counts of this clonotype. The CDR3 loop reads CSAREEDFLNEQFF. CDR3 sequence (DNA): TGCAGTGCTAGAGAGGAAGACTTTCTCAATGAGCAGTTCTTC. This chain joins TRBV20-1 and TRBJ2-1; D remains ambiguous. Germline CDR1 DFQATT, CDR2 SNEGSKA (reference sequence). Trimming left V 0 bases short and J 6 bases short, with 12 bases between. The CDR3 totals 14 residues.

The V and J genes are TRBV24-1 and TRBJ1-2, with D unresolved. V gave up 2 bases and J gave up 3 bases, with 6 bases separating them. Germline values: CDR1 KGHDR, CDR2 SFDVKD. The CDR3 contains 13 residues. Written as DNA, the CDR3 is TGTGCCACCAGTGATTGGACGGACTATGGCTACACCTTC. Translating it yields CATSDWTDYGYTF.

The sample holds many counts of this clonotype. The chain is built from TRBV12-3 or TRBV12-4 and TRBJ1-1; weak D call: TRBD1 (5 bases). Trimming removed 8 bases from V and 0 bases from J, with 19 bases in between. The CDR3 extends over 16 amino acids. CDR3 DNA sequence: TGTGCCAGCGCCCCCATCCGGGACCGTATGAACACTGAAGCTTTCTTT. This codes for CASAPIRDRMNTEAFF.

This clonotype was counted only a few times. The rearrangement uses TRBV12-5 and TRBJ2-1, with 8 bases aligning to TRBD2. The CDR3 has 15 residues. V lost 6 bases, J lost 7 bases, and 11 bases stayed unmatched. Germline CDR1 and CDR2: LGHNT and FRNRAP. CDR3 sequence: CASGPGRGAGNEQFF. In DNA, the CDR3 is TGTGCTAGTGGCCCAGGGCGGGGGGCCGGTAATGAGCAGTTCTTC.

The chain employs TRBV20-1 and TRBJ1-1; D is undetermined. Per germline, CDR1 DFQATT and CDR2 SNEGSKA (reference sequence). Between the trimmed V and J ends, which lost 7 bases and 0 bases, there was a span of 12 bases. The CDR3 length is 13 residues. CDR3 amino acids: CSVRRVLNTEAFF. The CDR3 nucleotides read TGCAGTGTCAGACGAGTCCTGAACACTGAAGCTTTCTTT.

The chain carries TRBV29-1 and TRBJ1-2, with 11 bases matching TRBD1. There are 13 residues in the CDR3. V lost 6 bases, J lost 4 bases, and 4 bases stayed unmatched. Germline lookup yields CDR1 SQVTM and CDR2 ANQGSEA. DNA for the CDR3: TGCAGCGTCGGAGGACAGGGGGCCTATGGCTACACCTTC. Protein sequence: CSVGGQGAYGYTF.